This T cell receptor (beta chain) was profiled in a study of blood T cells in healthy people across ages. Remarks on this clonotype: Its specificity is not known.

Trimming removed 0 bases at V and 4 bases at J, with 24 bases between. The CDR3 has 19 amino acids. Germline-derived CDR1 and CDR2 are MNHEY and SMNVEV (reference sequence). Whole-study results and caveats: Unknown donor CMV status possibly confounded expanded clonotype changes.

Using a J-beta primer mix together with a sample-barcoded 5' primer, a second PCR was run for about 7 to 12 cycles. TCRdb recomputed calls from the 5' RACE reads with MiXCR, one row per CDR3 protein. Among 1.5 million to 2 million distinct CDR3 sequences, roughly 52% were seen once, and the ten largest hold over 2%. The receptor comes from a woman aged 35 to 49 in good health. V and J are TRBV27 and TRBJ2-5, with a tentative D call TRBD2 (6 bases). Sequenced sample: blood. The CDR3 region is CASSLSGYGRGISGETQYF. The CDR3, as DNA: TGTGCCAGCAGTTTATCGGGTTACGGGAGAGGCATTTCGGGAGAGACCCAGTACTTC.